A single sample gave rise to the 10 T cell receptor beta chains below, sequenced in a study of cytomegalovirus exposure and HLA in healthy donors. PCR used 60 Vbeta primers and 13 Jbeta primers. Repertoires were generated with immunoSEQ multiplex PCR, while TCRdb's copy carries only in-frame clones and drops some. The table records 150,000 to 200,000 clones, approximately 80% of them present only once. The sample comprised PBMCs. These receptor sequences come from a male donor in good health and CMV-seropositive.

This clone was seen only once. The J gene is TRBJ2-7, the V gene TRBV5-1, with 11 positions matching TRBD1. Germline assignment: CDR1 SGHRS and CDR2 YFSETQ. The CDR3 has 17 residues. J lost 2 bases, V lost 4 bases, and 11 bases had no gene match. This chain's CDR3 is CASSSPTGTGGPYEQYF. CDR3 DNA sequence: TGCGCCAGCAGCAGTCCCACCGGGACAGGGGGGCCCTACGAGCAGTACTTC.

V usage is TRBV14 and J usage is TRBJ2-7; 9 positions agree with TRBD1. The CDR3 spans 16 residues. The germline gives CDR1 SGHDN, CDR2 FVKESK. With 4 bases clipped from V and 3 bases from J, the junction kept 10 bases outside the gene matches. The CDR3: CASSPRAGTGIYEQYF. CDR3 in DNA: TGTGCCAGCAGCCCTCGGGCCGGGACAGGGATCTACGAGCAGTACTTC.

About this clone itself: The junction does not match germline at one end; this may be a read error. The V call is TRBV3-1 (or the pseudogene TRBV3-2), the J call TRBJ2-3; D remains ambiguous. The CDR3 covers 9 residues. The germline CDR1 and CDR2 sequences are LGHDT and YNNKEL (reference sequence). The CDR3 reads CASSQGSLF. The CDR3 DNA sequence: TGTGCCAGCAGCCAAGGTTCCCTCTTT.

This clone was found a few times. J is TRBJ1-3 and V is TRBV5-6, with D unresolved. Germline-derived CDR1 and CDR2 are SGHDT and YYEEEE. The germline V and J ends were trimmed by 2 bases and 7 bases, with 10 bases remaining between them. The CDR3 sequence is 13 residues long. CDR3 region: CASSLSLQNTIYF. The CDR3 DNA follows: TGTGCCAGCAGCTTATCGCTCCAGAACACCATATATTTT.

This clone was seen more than once but under ten times. This chain connects TRBV6-1 to TRBJ1-1, with 9 bases aligning to TRBD1. The CDR3 totals 15 residues. The germline CDR1 and CDR2 sequences are MNHNS and SASEGT. V lost 4 bases, J lost 8 bases, and 11 bases stayed unmatched. This CDR3 is CASSVAGTGNLEAFF. The CDR3 bases are TGTGCCAGCAGTGTAGCCGGGACAGGGAATCTAGAAGCTTTCTTT.

The genes are TRBV2 and TRBJ1-2, with TRBD1 identical over 7 bases. Germline V CDR1 and CDR2: SNHLY, FYNNEI. This CDR3 spans 15 amino acids. The ends lost 1 base at V and 8 bases at J; junction bases unmatched: 10. CDR3: CASSEEPAGQWGYTF. CDR3 nucleotides: TGTGCCAGCAGTGAAGAGCCCGCGGGACAGTGGGGCTACACCTTC.

The chain combines TRBV6-1 with TRBJ1-2; D uncertain. CDR1 and CDR2 (germline): MNHNS, SASEGT. This CDR3 comprises 16 residues. V was clipped by 4 bases and J by 5 bases, with 20 bases between them. The CDR3 protein is CASSVKALTYLYGYTF. CDR3 in DNA: TGTGCCAGCAGTGTCAAAGCCCTAACTTACTTATATGGCTACACCTTC.

The rearrangement uses TRBV5-6 and TRBJ2-1, with D perhaps matching TRBD2 (5 bases). This CDR3 has 16 amino acids. V lost 1 base and J lost 0, with 11 bases in between. The germline CDR1 and CDR2 sequences are SGHDT and YYEEEE. CDR3 loop: CASSLSSLSSYNEQFF. The CDR3 DNA sequence: TGTGCCAGCAGCTTGTCTAGCCTTTCCTCCTACAATGAGCAGTTCTTC.

The genes are TRBV6-1 and TRBJ1-6, with D tentatively TRBD1 (5 bases). Germline V gene data show CDR1 as MNHNS and CDR2 as SASEGT. The V end lost 1 base, the J end lost 10 bases, and 14 bases lay between the germline ends. The CDR3 has 15 residues. CDR3 amino acids: CASSEGVAGNSPLHF. The CDR3, as DNA: TGTGCCAGCAGTGAAGGGGTAGCAGGGAACTCACCCCTCCACTTT.

This chain joins TRBV7-6 and TRBJ2-1; D uncertain. Per germline, CDR1 SGHVS and CDR2 FNYEAQ. Trimming removed 5 bases from V and 0 bases from J, with 11 bases in between. The CDR3 length is 15 residues. CDR3 residues: CASSPLPSSYNEQFF. CDR3 nucleotides: TGTGCCAGCAGCCCCCTCCCGAGCTCCTACAATGAGCAGTTCTTC.